Below are 22 T cell receptor beta chains sequenced from a single sample in a study of T-cell memory formation after mild COVID-19. TCRdb passed the 5' RACE reads through MiXCR, listing each CDR3 protein once. The data hold 200,000 to 250,000 distinct CDR3 sequences, with 8% to 9.5% observed a single time. Material: PBMCs or a T cell subset sorted from them (not recorded which). The receptors originated from a man between 18 and 29 years old who had mild COVID-19 (a few samples of this study predate the infection). Cell type and time point are not known.

The sample holds a few counts of this clonotype. The rearrangement joins TRBV29-1 to TRBJ2-1; D perhaps matches TRBD2 (5 bases). The CDR3 runs to 14 residues. Germline values: CDR1 SQVTM, CDR2 ANQGSEA. V shed 0 bases and J shed 8 bases, with 14 bases lying between them. CDR3 nucleotide sequence: TGCAGCGTTGAAGATCGGACCGACGGGGATGAGCAGTTCTTC. Protein sequence: CSVEDRTDGDEQFF.

At least ten counts were recorded for this clonotype. The chain has TRBV12-3 or TRBV12-4 and TRBJ1-2; TRBD1 aligns across 8 bases. The CDR3 covers 14 residues. J was trimmed by 6 bases and V by 10 bases; bases with no gene match: 13. In DNA, the CDR3 is TGTGCCAACCTAAATTGGACAGGGAGGGATGGCTACACCTTC. This codes for CANLNWTGRDGYTF.

The chain links TRBV7-2 to TRBJ2-7; 7 positions match TRBD2. In germline, CDR1 is SGHTA, CDR2 FQGNSA. V gave up 2 bases and J gave up 2 bases; unmatched junction bases: 9. The CDR3 spans 16 residues. Written as DNA, the CDR3 is TGTGCCAGCAGCTTACGGCCCGGACTAGGGACCTACGAGCAGTACTTC. This gives the protein CASSLRPGLGTYEQYF. The variable domain in full, with the rest retrieved from reference TRBV7-2 and TRBJ2-7, is GAGVSQSPSNKVTEKGKDVELRCDPISGHTALYWYRQSLGQGLEFLIYFQGNSAPDKSGLPSDRFSAERTGGSVSTLTIQRTQQEDSAVYLCASSLRPGLGTYEQYFGPGTRLTVT.

The chain recombines TRBV6-2 or TRBV6-3 with TRBJ2-1; 8 bases map to TRBD1. CDR3 size: 16 residues. V lost 4 bases, J lost 6 bases, and 11 bases stayed unmatched. Germline-derived CDR1 and CDR2 are MNHEY and SVGEGT. CDR3 bases: TGTGCCAGCAGTTCATTGACAGGGGCGCCGGCCAATGAGCAGTTCTTC. This encodes CASSSLTGAPANEQFF.

The CDR3 protein is CASRSGPVFGAFF. CDR3 DNA sequence: TGTGCCAGCAGAAGCGGTCCGGTTTTTGGAGCTTTCTTT. The chain has TRBV28 and TRBJ1-1; D unclear. CDR1 MDHEN and CDR2 SYDVKM come from the germline V gene. The CDR3 totals 13 residues. Trimming took off 6 bases at V and 10 bases at J, with 18 bases between the two ends.

In its sample, this clonotype was seen a few times. The chain combines TRBV6-6 with TRBJ1-2, with 9 positions matching TRBD1. J gave up 5 bases and V 8 bases, and 12 bases lay outside the gene matches. Per germline, CDR1 MNHNY and CDR2 SVGAGI (reference sequence). The CDR3 sequence is 15 residues long. The DNA for the CDR3 is TGTGCCAGCTCAATCCCCGGGACAGGGATTTATGGCTACACCTTC. Protein: CASSIPGTGIYGYTF.

This clonotype occurred a few times. The chain recombines TRBV4-2 with TRBJ2-5; TRBD2 matches at 7 bases. V trimming: 6 bases; J trimming: 5 bases; junction bases outside the gene matches: 9. From germline, CDR1 is LGHNA and CDR2 YNFKEQ. The CDR3 has 14 residues. CDR3 protein: CASSHEAGRETQYF. The CDR3 DNA reads as TGTGCCAGCAGTCATGAAGCGGGGAGGGAGACCCAGTACTTC.

This clonotype was seen a handful of times. The chain uses TRBV5-4 and TRBJ1-6; 10 bases match TRBD1. CDR3 length equals 15 residues. CDR1 is SGHNT and CDR2 is YYREEE in the germline V gene (reference sequence). V shed 3 bases and J 8 bases; nucleotides not matched to a gene: 5. The CDR3 region has the DNA TGTGCCAGCAGCTCACTGACAGGGGGCTATTCACCCCTCCACTTT. Encoded protein: CASSSLTGGYSPLHF.

Many counts were recorded for this clonotype. This rearrangement joins TRBV5-1 to TRBJ2-2; D perhaps matches TRBD2 (5 bases). V lost 0 bases and J lost 0, with 6 bases in between. Germline lookup yields CDR1 SGHRS and CDR2 YFSETQ. The CDR3 totals 15 residues. In DNA, the CDR3 is TGCGCCAGCAGCTTGGAACTAGCGAACACCGGGGAGCTGTTTTTT. Translation: CASSLELANTGELFF.

This clonotype came up a few times. The chain is built from TRBV7-8 and TRBJ2-3; unclear D gene. The CDR3 has 16 residues. CDR1 SGHVS and CDR2 FQNEAQ come from the germline V gene. V was clipped by 1 base and J by 1 base, with 12 bases between them. The CDR3 DNA reads TGTGCCAGCAGCTTAGAGGGTGCCCAGGGCACAGATACGCAGTATTTT. Translating gives CASSLEGAQGTDTQYF.

The chain joins TRBV6-1 to TRBJ1-1, with D possibly matching TRBD1 (6 bases). CDR1 and CDR2 from the germline V gene are MNHNS and SASEGT. The V and J ends lost 0 bases and 5 bases respectively, with 13 bases between them. The length of the CDR3 is 15 residues. For the CDR3, the DNA is TGTGCCAGCAGTGAAGCTGGTGGGGGCGGGACTGAAGCTTTCTTT. It codes for CASSEAGGGGTEAFF.

Only a few counts were recorded for this clonotype. V gene TRBV5-1 combines with J gene TRBJ2-1; 10 nucleotides align to TRBD2. Germline CDR1 SGHRS, CDR2 YFSETQ. This CDR3 region has 15 residues. V lost 2 bases, J lost 7 bases, and 6 bases stayed unmatched. CDR3 protein: CASSFSGGNLNEQFF. The CDR3 DNA follows: TGCGCCAGCAGCTTTAGCGGGGGGAATCTTAATGAGCAGTTCTTC.

The rearrangement links TRBV7-2 to TRBJ1-5, with no clear D. The CDR3 is 15 residues long. V lost 1 base and J 1 base, leaving 8 bases between the germline ends. CDR1 is SGHTA and CDR2 is FQGNSA in the germline V gene. The CDR3 nucleotides read TGTGCCAGCAGCTTAGATCCAGGCAGCAATCAGCCCCAGCATTTT. Its translation is CASSLDPGSNQPQHF.

This clonotype was detected ten times or more. V usage is TRBV20-1 and J usage is TRBJ2-2; possibly TRBD1 for D (6 bases). The CDR3 has 14 residues. Germline CDR1 reads DFQATT; CDR2 reads SNEGSKA (reference sequence). For the CDR3, the DNA is TGCAGCGCGTTACAGGGAAGTGACACCGGGGAGCTGTTTTTT. Amino acid sequence: CSALQGSDTGELFF.

This clonotype was observed a handful of times. J is TRBJ1-2 and V is TRBV6-5; no definite D call. V was trimmed by 7 bases and J by 6 bases, leaving 15 bases between them. CDR3 length: 13 amino acids. The germline V gene encodes CDR1 MNHEY and CDR2 SVGAGI. Written as DNA, the CDR3 is TGTGCCAGCACCCAGGCGGCGGTGAATGGCTACACCTTC. Amino acid sequence: CASTQAAVNGYTF.

Turning to this clonotype: A read error may be the cause here, since a much bigger clone is one base away. The V and J genes are TRBV20-1 and TRBJ2-2; 10 nucleotides line up with TRBD2. The CDR3 runs to 16 residues. The trim removed 7 bases at V and 0 bases at J, leaving 8 bases unmatched. CDR1 is DFQATT, CDR2 SNEGSKA, per germline (reference sequence). In DNA form, the CDR3 reads TGCAGTGTTAGTTCTAGCGGGGGATCGAACACCGGGGAGCTGTTTTTT. It yields the protein CSVSSSGGSNTGELFF.

The rearrangement links TRBV10-3 to TRBJ1-5, with D possibly TRBD1 on 5 matching bases. The germline CDR1 and CDR2 sequences are ENHRY and SYGVKD. The CDR3 length is 14 residues. Trimming stripped 5 bases from V and 2 bases from J, with 10 bases between. DNA for the CDR3: TGTGCCATCAGTAGGGACGCGGGCAATCAGCCCCAGCATTTT. Its protein is CAISRDAGNQPQHF.

This clonotype occurred many times. The J gene is TRBJ1-1, the V gene TRBV12-3 or TRBV12-4, with 7 positions matching TRBD1. The CDR3 loop spans 12 amino acids. The V and J ends lost 6 bases and 6 bases, in that order; junction bases with no gene match: 4. The CDR3 DNA sequence: TGTGCCAGCAGCCAGGGGGGCTCTGAAGCTTTCTTT. Protein product: CASSQGGSEAFF.

At least ten counts were recorded for this clonotype. J is TRBJ1-1 and V is TRBV29-1, with a weak D call TRBD1 (6 bases). This CDR3 region has 15 residues. The V end was cut by 1 base, the J end by 0 bases, with 12 bases between. Germline V gene data show CDR1 as SQVTM and CDR2 as ANQGSEA. CDR3 region: CSVEGDIRMNTEAFF. In DNA, the CDR3 is TGCAGCGTTGAAGGGGACATTAGGATGAACACTGAAGCTTTCTTT.

This clonotype appeared a few times. The chain recombines TRBV20-1 with TRBJ1-1; tentatively, D is TRBD1 (5 bases). The germline CDR1 and CDR2 sequences are DFQATT and SNEGSKA (reference sequence). The CDR3 sequence is 13 residues long. V was pared by 5 bases and J by 0 bases, with 10 bases between. CDR3 DNA: TGCAGTGCTGATCGACAGATGAACACTGAAGCTTTCTTT. This translates into CSADRQMNTEAFF.

CDR3 in DNA: TGTGCCAGCACCTCCTATAGGGGAACCACAGATACGCAGTATTTT. This encodes CASTSYRGTTDTQYF. J is TRBJ2-3 and V is TRBV12-3 or TRBV12-4; possibly TRBD1 for D (5 bases). Trimming shortened V by 7 bases and J by 2 bases, and 16 bases separated the two germline ends. The length of the CDR3 is 15 residues.

The chain recombines TRBV7-2 with TRBJ1-2, with D possibly matching TRBD1 (5 bases). The germline V and J ends were trimmed by 5 bases and 6 bases, with 19 bases remaining between them. The CDR3 has 15 residues. Germline lookup yields CDR1 SGHTA and CDR2 FQGNSA. CDR3 residues: CASSQAVGLKHGYTF. CDR3 DNA: TGTGCCAGCAGCCAGGCGGTGGGGCTTAAGCATGGCTACACCTTC.